Sequencing of this T cell receptor beta chain was carried out in a study of blood T cell repertoires in COVID-19. Study at large: Some COVID-19 samples were acute and others convalescent; all came from the United States, Italy and Spain. T cells, B-cell-depleted T cells, or PBMCs provided the cDNA or gDNA that served as material.

In the authors' methods: The authors estimated nucleated cell counts from reference gene primer amplification. This table comes from immunoSEQ multiplex PCR, and its TCRdb copy is limited to in-frame clones, with some not included. V, J and clone size derive from that table, while D and trimming were established from the DNA sequence. The data contain some 350,000 clones, around 83% of them singletons. Germline CDR1 MNHNS, CDR2 SASEGT. This CDR3 has 13 residues. Trimming pared 0 bases from V and 9 bases from J, leaving 6 bases between. This clonotype was sampled from a man aged 25 to 40 with active or convalescent COVID-19. The chain recombines TRBV6-1 with TRBJ1-6; D is undetermined. The sequencing input was peripheral blood. CDR3 region: CASSEARSSPLHF. CDR3 in DNA: TGTGCCAGCAGTGAAGCGAGAAGTTCACCCCTCCACTTT.